Listed here are 24 T cell receptor beta chains from one sample, sequenced in a study of blood T cells in healthy people across ages. Using a J-beta primer mix together with a sample-barcoded 5' primer, a second PCR was run for roughly 7 to 12 cycles. TCRdb re-analysed the 5' RACE reads in MiXCR, keeping a single row per CDR3 protein. Of 790,000 or so distinct CDR3 sequences in the sample, more than 35% were seen once. The sample was blood. The receptors here all came from a man older than 75 in good health.

This clonotype showed up just a few times. The chain couples TRBV7-2 to TRBJ2-3; 7 bases are shared with TRBD1. Per the germline V gene, CDR1 is SGHTA and CDR2 is FQGNSA. The CDR3 contains 17 residues. V was pared by 2 bases and J by 2 bases, with 10 bases of the junction left unmatched. The CDR3 bases are TGTGCCAGCAGCTTAAGGGGGCCCCCCGAAGCCACAGATACGCAGTATTTT. It encodes CASSLRGPPEATDTQYF.

This chain connects TRBV4-1 to TRBJ2-5; D is perhaps TRBD1 or TRBD2 (6 bases each). CDR1 is MGHRA and CDR2 is YSYEKL in the germline V gene. CDR3 length: 15 amino acids. V gave up 1 base and J gave up 5 bases, with 14 bases separating them. CDR3 bases: TGCGCCAGCAGCCAAGTTGAGGGGGGCCGCGAGACCCAGTACTTC. Protein sequence: CASSQVEGGRETQYF.

This clonotype was seen many times. The chain carries TRBV30 and TRBJ2-7; D not certain. Trimming removed 2 bases at V and 7 bases at J, with 18 bases between. The CDR3 runs 14 residues. CDR1 is GTSNPN, CDR2 SVGIG, per germline (reference sequence). CDR3 amino acids: CAWSFNRNMGEQYF. DNA of the CDR3: TGTGCCTGGAGTTTCAACAGAAACATGGGGGAGCAGTACTTC.

This rearrangement joins TRBV25-1 to TRBJ1-1, with TRBD1 identical over 8 bases. Germline-derived CDR1 and CDR2 are MGHDK and SYGVNS. Germline trimming cut 3 bases from V and 0 bases from J; bases unmatched to any gene: 3. The CDR3 covers 15 residues. The CDR3 region has the DNA TGTGCCAGCAGTGACGAGACAGGGGTGAACACTGAAGCTTTCTTT. Its protein is CASSDETGVNTEAFF.

The rearrangement joins TRBV7-2 to TRBJ2-5; perhaps TRBD1 as D (5 bases). V lost 5 bases and J 5 bases, leaving 12 bases between the germline ends. Germline V lookup: CDR1 SGHTA, CDR2 FQGNSA. The CDR3 contains 13 residues. The CDR3 bases are TGTGCCAGCAGCCCCAGGGTAACGGAGACCCAGTACTTC. It encodes CASSPRVTETQYF.

In the case of this clonotype: An end of the junction differs from the germline gene, which may be a read error. This chain joins TRBV9 and TRBJ2-5; possible D gene TRBD1, 6 bases. The CDR3 totals 14 residues. Germline lookup yields CDR1 SGDLS and CDR2 YYNGEE. The CDR3 here is CTSSVGTPWETQYF. CDR3 nucleotide sequence: TGTACCAGCAGCGTAGGGACACCCTGGGAGACCCAGTACTTC.

This clonotype has only a few counts. V is TRBV29-1 and J is TRBJ2-1, with TRBD1 matching over 8 bases. V dropped 8 bases and J dropped 8; count of bases not matched to a gene: 11. Germline values: CDR1 SQVTM, CDR2 ANQGSEA. This CDR3 has 13 amino acids. In DNA, the CDR3 is TGCAGCTACCGGGACAGGTTGATTGATGAGCAGTTCTTC. As protein: CSYRDRLIDEQFF.

The genes are TRBV12-3 or TRBV12-4 and TRBJ1-4; 8 bases line up with TRBD1. Trimming at V came to 5 bases and at J to 8 bases, leaving 7 bases not matched to a gene. The CDR3 length is 14 residues. The CDR3 here is CASSPDRVNEKLFF. The DNA for the CDR3 is TGTGCCAGCAGTCCGGACAGGGTTAACGAAAAACTGTTTTTT.

This chain joins TRBV14 and TRBJ2-3; possibly TRBD2 for D (5 bases). There are 14 residues in the CDR3. Trimming pared 3 bases from V and 4 bases from J, leaving 11 bases between. The germline CDR1 and CDR2 sequences are SGHDN and FVKESK. CDR3 coding DNA: TGTGCCAGCAGCCAGGACTGGGGATCAGATACGCAGTATTTT. Its translation is CASSQDWGSDTQYF.

This chain links TRBV29-1 with TRBJ2-4, with no clear D. The end of the DNA fits TRBJ2-7 better, so the J call may be wrong. The germline V gene has CDR1 SQVTM and CDR2 ANQGSEA. The CDR3 loop spans 12 amino acids. The CDR3 is CSVGRNSHEQYF. The DNA for the CDR3 is TGCAGCGTTGGTCGGAATTCCCACGAGCAGTACTTC.

In DNA form, the CDR3 reads TGCAGTGCTAGCGTGGCTAGCGCCTACGAGCAGTACTTC. This translates into CSASVASAYEQYF. The V gene is TRBV20-1, the J gene TRBJ2-7; a weak D match, TRBD2 (6 bases). The germline CDR1 and CDR2 sequences are DFQATT and SNEGSKA (reference sequence). This CDR3 spans 13 amino acids. Trimming took 3 bases from V and 2 from J, leaving 11 bases between them.

CDR3: CSARDGKRSYNSPLHF. CDR3 DNA: TGCAGTGCTAGAGACGGGAAGAGGTCCTATAATTCACCCCTCCACTTT. The chain is built from TRBV20-1 and TRBJ1-6; D is unresolved. V lost 0 bases, J lost 1 base, and 10 bases lay in between. Germline V gene sequence: CDR1 DFQATT, CDR2 SNEGSKA (reference sequence). The CDR3 is 16 residues long.

This clonotype was counted between two and nine times. The chain employs TRBV4-2 and TRBJ2-7; 8 nucleotides line up with TRBD2. The germline gives CDR1 LGHNA, CDR2 YNFKEQ. This CDR3 contains 18 residues. J was trimmed by 4 bases and V by 0 bases; bases with no gene match: 14. The CDR3 sequence is CASSQDPRRGAGVYEQYF. The CDR3, as DNA: TGTGCCAGCAGCCAAGATCCCCGGAGAGGAGCGGGAGTATACGAGCAGTACTTC.

This clonotype was seen a few times. This sequence joins TRBV4-1 and TRBJ2-7; D unresolved. Germline loops: CDR1 MGHRA, CDR2 YSYEKL. V was trimmed by 0 bases and J by 7 bases, leaving 13 bases between them. The CDR3 contains 14 residues. The CDR3 DNA reads TGCGCCAGCAGCCAAGATCCTGAGTTGGGGGAGCAGTACTTC. Translated, it gives CASSQDPELGEQYF.

For this clonotype: A read error is possible here, since a much larger clone lies one base away. The rearrangement links TRBV29-1 to TRBJ2-1, with 9 bases fitting TRBD2. V trimming: 6 bases; J trimming: 3 bases; junction bases outside the gene matches: 18. The CDR3 runs 18 residues. The germline V gene encodes CDR1 SQVTM and CDR2 ANQGSEA. The CDR3 sequence is CSVSRPFPSGESYNEQFF. The CDR3 DNA is TGCAGCGTGAGTAGACCGTTCCCTAGCGGGGAAAGCTACAATGAGCAGTTCTTC.

There are many counts of this clonotype. The rearrangement uses TRBV2 and TRBJ2-5; D is ambiguous. V lost 3 bases to trimming and J lost 4 bases, with 3 bases between them. The CDR3 length is 11 residues. Germline V gene lookup returns CDR1 SNHLY and CDR2 FYNNEI. CDR3 in amino acids: CASSEVETQYF. CDR3 nucleotides: TGTGCCAGCAGTGAGGTAGAGACCCAGTACTTC.

The chain is built from TRBV29-1 and TRBJ1-2; D is perhaps TRBD1 (6 bases). From germline, CDR1 is SQVTM and CDR2 ANQGSEA. The CDR3 totals 14 residues. Trimming took off 7 bases at V and 4 bases at J, with 19 bases between the two ends. Here the CDR3 reads CSAKETGVSYGYTF. Here the CDR3 DNA reads TGCAGCGCCAAAGAGACAGGAGTAAGCTATGGCTACACCTTC.

The chain couples TRBV20-1 to TRBJ2-5, with TRBD1 identical over 8 bases. With V trimmed by 1 base and J by 4 bases, 2 bases remained unmatched. Germline V lookup: CDR1 DFQATT, CDR2 SNEGSKA (reference sequence). This CDR3 has 13 residues. CDR3 sequence (DNA): TGCAGTGCTAGAGCAACAGGGGGAGAGACCCAGTACTTC. It specifies CSARATGGETQYF.

This clonotype was seen only a few times. The V and J genes are TRBV27 and TRBJ2-6; D gene unclear. Germline V gives CDR1 MNHEY, CDR2 SMNVEV (reference sequence). V was cut by 0 bases and J by 0 bases, with 6 bases left in between. This CDR3 is built from 16 residues. The DNA for the CDR3 is TGTGCCAGCAGTTTATCAGGGTACTCTGGGGCCAACGTCCTGACTTTC. It is translated as CASSLSGYSGANVLTF.

This chain links TRBV7-2 with TRBJ2-5, with a weak D call TRBD1 (7 bases). The CDR3 contains 15 residues. Between the trimmed V and J ends, which lost 6 bases and 2 bases, there was a span of 16 bases. The germline V gene encodes CDR1 SGHTA and CDR2 FQGNSA. The CDR3 region is CASSSLTGRQETQYF. The CDR3 nucleotides are TGTGCCAGCAGTTCACTGACAGGGAGGCAAGAGACCCAGTACTTC.

V and J are TRBV4-3 and TRBJ2-1, with 9 bases identical to TRBD2. The CDR3 extends over 16 amino acids. The V and J ends lost 4 bases and 4 bases, in that order; junction bases with no gene match: 8. Germline V gene sequence: CDR1 LGHNA, CDR2 YSLEER. CDR3 in DNA: TGCGCCAGCAGCCGCGAAACTAGCGGGCTATACAATGAGCAGTTCTTC. This translates into CASSRETSGLYNEQFF.

The V call is TRBV2, the J call TRBJ2-5, with 11 bases fitting TRBD2. V shed 4 bases and J 5 bases; nucleotides not matched to a gene: 6. The CDR3 extends over 15 amino acids. In germline, CDR1 is SNHLY, CDR2 FYNNEI. Here the CDR3 DNA reads TGTGCCAGCAGTGGGGCTAGCGGGGGGTCGGAGACCCAGTACTTC. Translation gives CASSGASGGSETQYF.

This clonotype was seen more than once but under ten times. The rearrangement uses TRBV5-1 and TRBJ2-1; TRBD2 might be the D (8 bases). Trimming removed 3 bases at V and 3 bases at J, with 19 bases between. The CDR3 is 17 residues long. Germline lookup yields CDR1 SGHRS and CDR2 YFSETQ. The CDR3 coding sequence is TGCGCCAGCAGCTCCGGGGGGGCAGGGGGGATCTACAATGAGCAGTTCTTC. Residues: CASSSGGAGGIYNEQFF.

This clonotype was seen at least ten times. This chain joins TRBV5-1 and TRBJ2-7; D remains ambiguous. The V end was cut by 0 bases, the J end by 3 bases, with 7 bases between. Germline CDR1 is SGHRS and CDR2 is YFSETQ. This CDR3 is 13 amino acids long. In DNA form, the CDR3 reads TGCGCCAGCAGCTTGGGCGAGTACTACGAGCAGTACTTC. Translating gives CASSLGEYYEQYF.